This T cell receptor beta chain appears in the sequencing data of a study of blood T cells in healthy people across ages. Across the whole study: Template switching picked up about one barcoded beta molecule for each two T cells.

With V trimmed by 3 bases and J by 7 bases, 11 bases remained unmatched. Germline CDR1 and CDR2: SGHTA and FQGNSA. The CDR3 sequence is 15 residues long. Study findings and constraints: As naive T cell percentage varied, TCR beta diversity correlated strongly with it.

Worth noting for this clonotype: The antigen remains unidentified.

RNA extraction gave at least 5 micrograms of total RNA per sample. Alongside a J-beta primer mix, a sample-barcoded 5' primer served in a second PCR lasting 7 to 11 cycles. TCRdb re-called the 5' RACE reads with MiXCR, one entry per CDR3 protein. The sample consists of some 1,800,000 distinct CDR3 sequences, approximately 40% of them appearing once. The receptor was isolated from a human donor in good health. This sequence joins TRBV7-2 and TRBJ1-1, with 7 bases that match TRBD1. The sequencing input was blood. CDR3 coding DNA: TGTGCCAGCAGCTTCAGGGGACAGTCCCCGGGTGAAGCTTTCTTT. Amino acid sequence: CASSFRGQSPGEAFF.